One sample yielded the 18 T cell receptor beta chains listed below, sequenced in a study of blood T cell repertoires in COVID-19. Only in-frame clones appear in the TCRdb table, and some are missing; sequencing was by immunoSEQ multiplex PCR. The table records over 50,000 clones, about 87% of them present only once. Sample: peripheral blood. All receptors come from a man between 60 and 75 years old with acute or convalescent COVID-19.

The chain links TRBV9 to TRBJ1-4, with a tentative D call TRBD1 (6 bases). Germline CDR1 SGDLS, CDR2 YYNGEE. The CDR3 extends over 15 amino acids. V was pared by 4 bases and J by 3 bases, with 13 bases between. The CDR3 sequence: CASSSRGGANEKLFF. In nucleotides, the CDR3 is TGTGCCAGCAGCTCCAGGGGAGGGGCTAATGAAAAACTGTTTTTT.

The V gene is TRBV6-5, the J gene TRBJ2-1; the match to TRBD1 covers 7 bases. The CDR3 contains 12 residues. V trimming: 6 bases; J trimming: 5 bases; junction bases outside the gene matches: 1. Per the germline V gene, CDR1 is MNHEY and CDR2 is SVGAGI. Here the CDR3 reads CASRTGNNEQFF. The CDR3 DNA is TGTGCCAGCAGGACAGGGAACAATGAGCAGTTCTTC.

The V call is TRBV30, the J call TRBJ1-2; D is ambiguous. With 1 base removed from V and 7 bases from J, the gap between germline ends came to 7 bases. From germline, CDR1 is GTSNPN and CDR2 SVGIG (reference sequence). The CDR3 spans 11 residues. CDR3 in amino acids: CAWSAAVGYTF. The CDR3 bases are TGTGCCTGGAGTGCAGCGGTTGGCTACACCTTC.

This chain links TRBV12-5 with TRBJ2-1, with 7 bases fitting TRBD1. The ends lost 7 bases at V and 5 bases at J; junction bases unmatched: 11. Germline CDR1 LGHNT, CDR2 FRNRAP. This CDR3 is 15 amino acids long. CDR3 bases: TGTGCTAGTGCCCAAATACAGGGGACCCACAATGAGCAGTTCTTC. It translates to CASAQIQGTHNEQFF. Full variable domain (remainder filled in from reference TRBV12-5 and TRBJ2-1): DARVTQTPRHKVTEMGQEVTMRCQPILGHNTVFWYRQTMMQGLELLAYFRNRAPLDDSGMPKDRFSAEMPDATLATLKIQPSEPRDSAVYFCASAQIQGTHNEQFFGPGTRLTVL.

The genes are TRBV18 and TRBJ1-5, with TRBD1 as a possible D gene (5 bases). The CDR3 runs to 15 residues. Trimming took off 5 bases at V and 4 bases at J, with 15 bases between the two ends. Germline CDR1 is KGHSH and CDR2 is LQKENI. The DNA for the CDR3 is TGTGCCAGCTCAGCGGGGGGGAACGTTAATCAGCCCCAGCATTTT. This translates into CASSAGGNVNQPQHF.

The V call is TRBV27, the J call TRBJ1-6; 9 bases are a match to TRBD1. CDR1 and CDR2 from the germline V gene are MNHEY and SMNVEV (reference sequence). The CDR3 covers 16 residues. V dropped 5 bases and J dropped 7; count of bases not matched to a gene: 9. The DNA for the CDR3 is TGTGCCAGCAGTGAAGACAGGGGGGTCTGGAATTCACCCCTCCACTTT. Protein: CASSEDRGVWNSPLHF.

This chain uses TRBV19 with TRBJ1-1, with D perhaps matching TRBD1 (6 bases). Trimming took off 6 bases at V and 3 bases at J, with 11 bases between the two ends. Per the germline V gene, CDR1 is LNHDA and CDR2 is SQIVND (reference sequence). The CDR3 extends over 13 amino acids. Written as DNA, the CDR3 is TGTGCCAGTAGAGGAGCAGGGGACACTGAAGCTTTCTTT. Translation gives CASRGAGDTEAFF.

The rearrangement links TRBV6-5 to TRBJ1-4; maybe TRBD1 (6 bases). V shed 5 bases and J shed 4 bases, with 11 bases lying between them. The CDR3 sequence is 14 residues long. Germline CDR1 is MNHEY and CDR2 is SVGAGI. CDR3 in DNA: TGTGCCAGCAGTCTCGGGACACGTAATGAAAAACTGTTTTTT. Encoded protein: CASSLGTRNEKLFF.

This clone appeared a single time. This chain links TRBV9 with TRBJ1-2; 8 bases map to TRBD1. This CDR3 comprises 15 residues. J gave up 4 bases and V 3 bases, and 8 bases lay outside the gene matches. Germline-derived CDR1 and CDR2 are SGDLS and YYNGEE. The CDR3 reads CASSAQTGGGYGYTF. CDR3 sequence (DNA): TGTGCCAGCAGCGCGCAAACAGGGGGTGGCTATGGCTACACCTTC.

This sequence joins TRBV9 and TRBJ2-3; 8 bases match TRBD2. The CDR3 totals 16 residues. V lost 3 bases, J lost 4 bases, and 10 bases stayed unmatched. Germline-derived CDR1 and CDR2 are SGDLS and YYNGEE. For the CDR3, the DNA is TGTGCCAGCAGCGCACGTGCCGGGGGGGCTGCAGATACGCAGTATTTT. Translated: CASSARAGGAADTQYF.

DNA for the CDR3: TGTGCCAGCAGCCCACCGGGACTACATACCGGGGAGCTGTTTTTT. This translates into CASSPPGLHTGELFF. The chain uses TRBV3-1 (or the pseudogene TRBV3-2) and TRBJ2-2, with 7 bases aligning to TRBD2. Germline loops: CDR1 LGHDT, CDR2 YNNKEL (reference sequence). The CDR3 is 15 residues long. V was pared by 4 bases and J by 5 bases, with 7 bases of the junction left unmatched.

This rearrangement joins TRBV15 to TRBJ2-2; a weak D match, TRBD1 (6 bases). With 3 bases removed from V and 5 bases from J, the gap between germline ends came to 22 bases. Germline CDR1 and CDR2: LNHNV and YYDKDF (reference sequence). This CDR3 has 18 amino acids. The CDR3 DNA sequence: TGTGCCACCAGCAGTAACTTGCAGGGGTCCTGGGGGACCGGGGAGCTGTTTTTT. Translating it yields CATSSNLQGSWGTGELFF.

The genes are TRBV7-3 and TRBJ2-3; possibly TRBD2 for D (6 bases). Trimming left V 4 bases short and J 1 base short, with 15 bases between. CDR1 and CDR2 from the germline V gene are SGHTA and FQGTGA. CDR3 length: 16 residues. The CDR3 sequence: CASSSGWRGGTDTQYF. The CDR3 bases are TGTGCCAGCAGCTCCGGCTGGCGGGGAGGCACAGATACGCAGTATTTT.

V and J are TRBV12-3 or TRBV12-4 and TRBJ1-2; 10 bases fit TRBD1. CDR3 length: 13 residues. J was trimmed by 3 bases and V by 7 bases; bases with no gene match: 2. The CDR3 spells CASTGQGDYGYTF. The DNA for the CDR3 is TGTGCCAGCACCGGACAGGGGGACTATGGCTACACCTTC.

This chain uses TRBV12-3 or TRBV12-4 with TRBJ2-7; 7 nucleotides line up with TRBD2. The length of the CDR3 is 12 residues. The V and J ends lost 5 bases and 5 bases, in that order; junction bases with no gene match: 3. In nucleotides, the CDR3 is TGTGCCAGCAGTCTGGGGGGGAACGAGCAGTACTTC. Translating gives CASSLGGNEQYF.

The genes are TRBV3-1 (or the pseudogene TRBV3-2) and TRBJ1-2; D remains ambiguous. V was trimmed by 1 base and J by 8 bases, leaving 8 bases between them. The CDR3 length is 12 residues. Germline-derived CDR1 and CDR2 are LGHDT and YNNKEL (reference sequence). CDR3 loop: CASSQGPLGYTF. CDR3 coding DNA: TGTGCCAGCAGCCAAGGGCCTTTGGGCTACACCTTC.

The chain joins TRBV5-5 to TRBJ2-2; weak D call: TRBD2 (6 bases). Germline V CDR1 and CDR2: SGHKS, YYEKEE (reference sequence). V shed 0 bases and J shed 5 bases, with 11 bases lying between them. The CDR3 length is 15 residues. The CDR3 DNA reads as TGTGCCAGCAGCTTGGTCGGGGGTAATACCGGGGAGCTGTTTTTT. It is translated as CASSLVGGNTGELFF.

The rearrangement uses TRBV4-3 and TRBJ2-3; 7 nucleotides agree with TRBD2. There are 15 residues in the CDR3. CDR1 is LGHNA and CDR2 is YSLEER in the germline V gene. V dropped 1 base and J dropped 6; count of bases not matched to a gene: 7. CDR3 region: CASSQGLAVSDTQYF. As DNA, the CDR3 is TGCGCCAGCAGCCAAGGACTAGCTGTTTCTGATACGCAGTATTTT.